This TCR beta chain was recovered during a study of blood T cell repertoires in COVID-19. About the research overall: Sources were T cells, B-cell-depleted T cells, or PBMCs; the material itself was cDNA or gDNA.

Per the authors' pipeline: The authors estimated nucleated cell counts from reference gene primer amplification. This table comes from immunoSEQ multiplex PCR, and its TCRdb copy is limited to in-frame clones, with some not included. The V and J calls and the clone size are those of that table, but D and trimming were determined from the DNA. The sample yields 55,000 to 90,000 clones, about 85% seen once. Per germline, CDR1 MGHRA and CDR2 YSYEKL. The CDR3 totals 15 residues. The germline V and J ends were trimmed by 1 base and 5 bases, with 13 bases remaining between them. Sequenced: peripheral blood. V is TRBV4-1 and J is TRBJ2-3, with D tentatively TRBD1 (5 bases). The clonotype comes from a woman of 80 years or more with active or convalescent COVID-19. CDR3 DNA sequence: TGCGCCAGCAGCCAAGGTACTACCCAGGGAGATACGCAGTATTTT. Its protein product is CASSQGTTQGDTQYF.